This TCR beta chain emerged from a study of OX40 agonist ivuxolimab in advanced cancers. The repertoire was sequenced with immunoSEQ multiplex PCR; TCRdb's copy has only in-frame clones and lacks some. Of 60,000 to 75,000 clones listed, roughly 88% are singletons. This receptor was obtained from an adult with an advanced solid tumor such as melanoma, head and neck, liver or kidney cancer. Sequencing was performed on CD4+ or CD8+ T cells sorted from blood, taken in a trial of the OX40 agonist ivuxolimab.

CDR3 nucleotides: TGTGCCAGCAGTATCAAGGGTTCGCTAGCGAACAATGAGCAGTTCTTC. Amino acids: CASSIKGSLANNEQFF. The chain recombines TRBV6-6 with TRBJ2-1; the D gene is possibly TRBD2 (6 bases). CDR1 is MNHNY and CDR2 is SVGAGI in the germline V gene (reference sequence). V was clipped by 5 bases and J by 5 bases, with 19 bases between them. The CDR3 has 16 residues.